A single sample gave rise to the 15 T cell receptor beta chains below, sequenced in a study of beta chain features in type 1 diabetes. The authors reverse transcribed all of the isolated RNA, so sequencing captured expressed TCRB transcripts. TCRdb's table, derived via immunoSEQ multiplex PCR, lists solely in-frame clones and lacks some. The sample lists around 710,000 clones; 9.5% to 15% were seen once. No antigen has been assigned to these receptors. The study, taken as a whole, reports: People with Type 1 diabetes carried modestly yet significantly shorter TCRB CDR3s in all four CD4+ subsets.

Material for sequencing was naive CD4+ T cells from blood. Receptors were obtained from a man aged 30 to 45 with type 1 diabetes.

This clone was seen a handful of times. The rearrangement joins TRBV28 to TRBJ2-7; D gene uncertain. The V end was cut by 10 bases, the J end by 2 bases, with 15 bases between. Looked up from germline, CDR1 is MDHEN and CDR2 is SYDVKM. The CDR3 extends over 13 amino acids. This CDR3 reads CATRTLLPYEQYF. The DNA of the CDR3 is TGTGCCACCCGTACCCTTTTACCCTACGAGCAGTACTTC. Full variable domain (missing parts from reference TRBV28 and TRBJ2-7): DVKVTQSSRYLVKRTGEKVFLECVQDMDHENMFWYRQDPGLGLRLIYFSYDVKMKEKGDIPEGYSVSREKKERFSLILESASTNQTSMYLCATRTLLPYEQYFGPGTRLTVT.

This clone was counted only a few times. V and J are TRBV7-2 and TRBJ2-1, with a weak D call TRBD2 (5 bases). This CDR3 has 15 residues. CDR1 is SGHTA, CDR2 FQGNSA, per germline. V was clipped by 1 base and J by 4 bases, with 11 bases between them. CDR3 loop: CASSLGGSRYNEQFF. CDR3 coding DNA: TGTGCCAGCAGCTTAGGAGGGTCCCGATACAATGAGCAGTTCTTC.

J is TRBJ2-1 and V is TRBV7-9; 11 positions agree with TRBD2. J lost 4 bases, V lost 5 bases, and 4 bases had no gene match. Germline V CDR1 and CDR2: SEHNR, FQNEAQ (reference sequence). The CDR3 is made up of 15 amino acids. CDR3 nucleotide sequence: TGTGCCAGCAGCCCAGTAGCGGGGGGGTACAATGAGCAGTTCTTC. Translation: CASSPVAGGYNEQFF. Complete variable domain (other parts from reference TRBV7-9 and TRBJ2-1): DTGVSQNPRHKITKRGQNVTFRCDPISEHNRLYWYRQTLGQGPEFLTYFQNEAQLEKSRLLSDRFSAERPKGSFSTLEIQRTEQGDSAMYLCASSPVAGGYNEQFFGPGTRLTVL.

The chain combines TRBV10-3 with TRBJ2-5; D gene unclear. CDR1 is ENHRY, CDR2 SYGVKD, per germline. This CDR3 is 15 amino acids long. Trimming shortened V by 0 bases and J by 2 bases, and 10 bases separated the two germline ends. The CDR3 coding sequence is TGTGCCATCAGTGAGTCGGTGTTGATTCAAGAGACCCAGTACTTC. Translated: CAISESVLIQETQYF.

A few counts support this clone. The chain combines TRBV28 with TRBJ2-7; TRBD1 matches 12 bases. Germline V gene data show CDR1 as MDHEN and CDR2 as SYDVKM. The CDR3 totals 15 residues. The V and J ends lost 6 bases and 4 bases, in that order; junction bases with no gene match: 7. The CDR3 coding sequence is TGTGCCAGCAGACCCGGGGACAGGGGGCTATACGAGCAGTACTTC. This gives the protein CASRPGDRGLYEQYF.

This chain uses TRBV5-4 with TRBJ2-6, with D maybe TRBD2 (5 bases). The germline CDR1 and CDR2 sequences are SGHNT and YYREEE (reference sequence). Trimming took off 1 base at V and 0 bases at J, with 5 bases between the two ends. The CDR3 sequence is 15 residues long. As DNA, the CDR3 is TGTGCCAGCAGCTTGCGGGGCTCTGGGGCCAACGTCCTGACTTTC. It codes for CASSLRGSGANVLTF.

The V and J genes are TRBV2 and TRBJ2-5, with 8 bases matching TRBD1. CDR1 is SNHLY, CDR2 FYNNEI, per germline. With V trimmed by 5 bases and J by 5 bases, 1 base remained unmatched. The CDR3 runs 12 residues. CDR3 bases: TGTGCCAGCAGTCGGACAGGGGAGACCCAGTACTTC. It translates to CASSRTGETQYF.

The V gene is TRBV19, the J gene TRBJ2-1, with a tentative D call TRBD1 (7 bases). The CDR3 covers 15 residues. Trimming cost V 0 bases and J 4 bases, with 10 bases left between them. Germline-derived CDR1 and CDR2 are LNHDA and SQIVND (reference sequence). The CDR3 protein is CASSIDRGAYNEQFF. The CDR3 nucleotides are TGTGCCAGTAGTATAGACAGGGGGGCGTACAATGAGCAGTTCTTC.

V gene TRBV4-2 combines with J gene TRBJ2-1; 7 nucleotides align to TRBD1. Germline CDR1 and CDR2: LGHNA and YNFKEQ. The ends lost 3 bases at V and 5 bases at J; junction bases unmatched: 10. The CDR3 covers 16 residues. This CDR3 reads CASSQPTGRLDNEQFF. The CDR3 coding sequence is TGTGCCAGCAGCCAGCCGACAGGGCGTCTCGACAATGAGCAGTTCTTC.

The CDR3 is CASSLRGQSVGQPQHF. The CDR3 nucleotides read TGTGCCAGCAGCTTAAGGGGCCAGAGCGTTGGTCAGCCCCAGCATTTT. The genes are TRBV28 and TRBJ1-5, with D perhaps TRBD1 (5 bases). There are 16 residues in the CDR3. V lost 6 bases and J 6 bases, leaving 21 bases between the germline ends. Germline loops: CDR1 MDHEN, CDR2 SYDVKM.

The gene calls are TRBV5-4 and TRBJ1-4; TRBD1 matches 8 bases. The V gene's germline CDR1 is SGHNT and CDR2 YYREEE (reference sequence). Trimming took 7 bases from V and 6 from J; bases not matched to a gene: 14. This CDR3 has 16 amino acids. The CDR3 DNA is TGTGCCAGCTCCCCGGGACAGGTAGTCTTTGATGAAAAACTGTTTTTT. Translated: CASSPGQVVFDEKLFF.

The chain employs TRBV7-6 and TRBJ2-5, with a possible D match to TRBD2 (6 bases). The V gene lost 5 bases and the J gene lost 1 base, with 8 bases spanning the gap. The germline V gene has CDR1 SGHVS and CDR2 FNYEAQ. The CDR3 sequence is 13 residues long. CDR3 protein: CASSTLAQETQYF. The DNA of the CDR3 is TGTGCCAGCAGCACACTAGCCCAAGAGACCCAGTACTTC.

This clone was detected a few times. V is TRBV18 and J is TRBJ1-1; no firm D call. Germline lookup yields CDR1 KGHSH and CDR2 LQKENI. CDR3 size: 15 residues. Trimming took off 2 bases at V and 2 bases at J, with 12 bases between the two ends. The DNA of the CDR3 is TGTGCCAGCTCACCAACCGGGTGGATCAACACTGAAGCTTTCTTT. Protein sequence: CASSPTGWINTEAFF.

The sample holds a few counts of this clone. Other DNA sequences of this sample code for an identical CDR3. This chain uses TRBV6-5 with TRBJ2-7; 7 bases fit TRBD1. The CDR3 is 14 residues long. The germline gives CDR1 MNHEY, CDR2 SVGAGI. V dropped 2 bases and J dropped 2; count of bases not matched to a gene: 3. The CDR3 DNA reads TGTGCCAGCAGTTACAGGGGGCCGACCTACGAGCAGTACTTC. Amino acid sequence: CASSYRGPTYEQYF.

CDR3 DNA: TGTGCCAGCTCGTCTCGGGACGGCTCCTACGAGCAGTACTTC. Its protein is CASSSRDGSYEQYF. V and J are TRBV18 and TRBJ2-7; possibly TRBD1 or TRBD2 for D (5 bases each). The CDR3 is 14 residues long. Germline V gives CDR1 KGHSH, CDR2 LQKENI. V was clipped by 6 bases and J by 0 bases, with 12 bases between them.